These T cell receptor beta chains were read from a single sample in a study of T cells in Graves' hyperthyroidism and ophthalmopathy. TCRdb ran MiXCR on the multiplex PCR reads and lists one entry per CDR3 protein. The repertoire holds some 370,000 distinct CDR3 sequences, with 15% to 20% as singletons. The sequenced sample consisted of blood. All receptors derive from a woman in her twenties or thirties with Graves' hyperthyroidism that later progressed to Graves' ophthalmopathy. Each CDR3 is given with its conserved first and last residue. D genes are given only for firm matches. Not every row has a clone size; where given, it reads once, few, many or a size class.

J gene	D gene	V gene	clone size	CDR3 DNA	CDR3 protein
TRBJ2-1	-	TRBV6-5	few	TGTGCCAGCAGTTACATTGCGGTCGGCCTCAATGAGCAGTTCTTC	CASSYIAVGLNEQFF
TRBJ2-3	-	TRBV25-1	-	TGTGCCAGCAGTGTAAAACCCCAACTTGCTAGCACAGATACGCAGTATTTT	CASSVKPQLASTDTQYF
TRBJ2-7	-	TRBV6-2/TRBV6-3	few	TGTGCCAGCAGTTACCCACAGGGTTCCGAGCAGTACTTC	CASSYPQGSEQYF
TRBJ1-2	-	TRBV19	many	TGTGCCAGTAGTATGGAGGGGCTCTATGGCTACACCTTC	CASSMEGLYGYTF
TRBJ1-5	-	TRBV4-1	few	TGCGCCAGCAGCCAAGTAGTGCAGAGCAATCAGCCCCAGCATTTT	CASSQVVQSNQPQHF
TRBJ1-2	-	TRBV30	-	TGTGCCTGGACTTCGAGGGGGGGGCCCCGGGGCTACACCTTC	CAWTSRGGPRGYTF
TRBJ1-6	TRBD1	TRBV6-2/TRBV6-3	many	TGTGCCAGCAGTTACTCAACAGGGGCTTCACCCCTCCACTTT	CASSYSTGASPLHF
TRBJ2-5	TRBD2	TRBV5-4	-	TGTGCCAGCAGCTTTAGCGCTAGCGGGGGGGGCGAGACCCAGTACTTC	CASSFSASGGGETQYF
TRBJ2-2	-	TRBV24-1	many	TGTGCCACCAGTGATTTGGGATCGGGGGCGAACACCGGGGAGCTGTTTTTT	CATSDLGSGANTGELFF
TRBJ2-5	TRBD1	TRBV29-1	many	TGCAGCGTTGACATAACAGGGGTTAGTGAGACCCAGTACTTC	CSVDITGVSETQYF
TRBJ1-5	-	TRBV27	few	TGTGCCAGCAGTTTCACCGCGGGGAGGGAGCAGCCCCAGCATTTT	CASSFTAGREQPQHF
TRBJ2-7	-	TRBV27	many	TGTGCCAGCAGTTTAAACCCGGAGTCGTCCGAGCAGTACTTC	CASSLNPESSEQYF
TRBJ2-3	-	TRBV7-9	few	TGTGCCAGCAGCCGGACACTGGCGGGGAGCACAGATACGCAGTATTTT	CASSRTLAGSTDTQYF
TRBJ1-3	-	TRBV5-1	-	TGCGCCAGCAGCTTGGACAGGAGAATCTCTGGAAACACCATATATTTT	CASSLDRRISGNTIYF
TRBJ2-7	-	TRBV12-3/TRBV12-4	many	TGTGCCAGCAGTTTAAGACGGCGCTACGAGCAGTACTTC	CASSLRRRYEQYF
TRBJ2-1	-	TRBV2	-	TGTGCCAGCCCAAGGGGCCGGGACTTCAGTTACAATGAGCAGTTCTTC	CASPRGRDFSYNEQFF
TRBJ1-1	-	TRBV19	-	TGTGCCAGTAGTATTAGATGGGAGCTGAACACTGAAGCTTTCTTT	CASSIRWELNTEAFF
TRBJ1-2	-	TRBV30	many	TGTGCCTTGTCTCCCCCTGGCTATGGCTACACCTTC	CALSPPGYGYTF
TRBJ2-1	-	TRBV19	many	TGTGCCAGTACCTCACAGCATGAGAACTACAATGAGCAGTTCTTC	CASTSQHENYNEQFF
TRBJ2-1	TRBD2	TRBV30	many	TGTGCCTGGACCCCCAGCGGGAGGATCGATGAGCAGTTCTTC	CAWTPSGRIDEQFF
TRBJ2-2	TRBD2	TRBV6-5	few	TGTGCCAGCAGACCCCGACTAGCGGGGGATAACGGGGAGCTGTTTTTT	CASRPRLAGDNGELFF
TRBJ2-3	TRBD2	TRBV19	-	TGTGCCAGTAGTACCCCGGGGGGGAAGGGGCCAGATACGCAGTATTTT	CASSTPGGKGPDTQYF
TRBJ2-7	-	TRBV29-1	many	TGCAGCGTCCGAGGCAGGCAGGGGATCTACGAGCAGTACTTC	CSVRGRQGIYEQYF
TRBJ2-6	-	TRBV9	many	TGTGCCAGCAGCGTAGAAGGTTTGGGGGCCAACGTCCTGACTTTC	CASSVEGLGANVLTF
TRBJ2-4	-	TRBV27	many	TGTGCCAGCAGTTTTACGGGAGTAGCCAAAAACATTCAGTACTTC	CASSFTGVAKNIQYF
TRBJ2-5	TRBD2	TRBV28	-	TGTGCCAGCAGTTTGGGGACCGGACTAGCGGGATTCCAAGAGACCCAGTACTTC	CASSLGTGLAGFQETQYF
TRBJ2-5	TRBD2	TRBV12-3/TRBV12-4	many	TGTGCCAGCAGTCGTGTAGCGGGAACGGGGCAAGAGACCCAGTACTTC	CASSRVAGTGQETQYF
TRBJ2-7	-	TRBV5-1	-	TGCGCCGGCAGCTTGGAACTAGGCGCCTACGAGCAGTACTTC	CAGSLELGAYEQYF
TRBJ1-6	-	TRBV7-9	many	TGTGCCAGCAGCTTATCCAGGGATTCACCCCTCCACTTT	CASSLSRDSPLHF
TRBJ2-1	TRBD1	TRBV6-2/TRBV6-3	many	TGTGCCAGCAACAGGGGGCGTAACAATGAGCAGTTCTTC	CASNRGRNNEQFF
TRBJ2-5	TRBD2	TRBV10-3	-	TGTGCCATCAGCCCCATTCGGGGGGGGGAATTCCAAGAGACCCAGTACTTC	CAISPIRGGEFQETQYF
TRBJ2-1	TRBD1	TRBV2	many	TGTGCCAGCAGTGAAACTGGACCTACAGGGGGCAATGAGCAGTTCTTC	CASSETGPTGGNEQFF
TRBJ2-7	-	TRBV3-1	many	TGTGCCGGCGGGGACCGCAACGAGCAGTACTTC	CAGGDRNEQYF
TRBJ2-1	TRBD2	TRBV7-9	once	TGTGCCAGCAGCTTAGGAGTAACTAGCGGGAGGAAAGGACAGATTTACAATGAGCAGTTCTTC	CASSLGVTSGRKGQIYNEQFF
TRBJ2-1	TRBD2	TRBV30	many	TGTGCCTGGAGTCTACTAGCGGGTCCCCCCTACAATGAGCAGTTCTTC	CAWSLLAGPPYNEQFF
TRBJ2-7	-	TRBV4-2	few	TGTGCCAGCAGCCAAGACAAACTCTACTACGAGCAGTACTTC	CASSQDKLYYEQYF
TRBJ2-6	-	TRBV28	many	TGTGCCAGCACTCAGTACTCTGGGGCCAACGTCCTGACTTTC	CASTQYSGANVLTF
TRBJ2-7	-	TRBV28	many	TGTGCCAGCAGTCCAGGGCGAAGGACCTACGAGCAGTACTTC	CASSPGRRTYEQYF
TRBJ2-5	-	TRBV5-1	-	TGCGCCAGCAGCGGGGGGGCGCTCCAGCGGACCCAGTACTTC	CASSGGALQRTQYF
TRBJ2-5	TRBD2	TRBV20-1	many	TGCAGTGCTAGAAAGACTAGCGGGAGGGAGACCCAGTACTTC	CSARKTSGRETQYF
TRBJ2-1	-	TRBV27	many	TGTGCCAGCAGTTTACCCATCTCCGGCAGGGTGTTCTGGGGGGAGCAGTTCTTC	CASSLPISGRVFWGEQFF
TRBJ2-5	TRBD2	TRBV12-3/TRBV12-4	many	TGTGCCAGCAGTTTAAGCGGACTAGCGGGAGGGGAAGAGACCCAGTACTTC	CASSLSGLAGGEETQYF
TRBJ2-2	TRBD2	TRBV4-1	few	TGCGCCAGCAGCCAAGTTAGCGGGGGGATCACCGGGGAGCTGTTTTTT	CASSQVSGGITGELFF
TRBJ2-5	-	TRBV7-9	few	TGTGCCAGCAGCCCTGGGTCCCGGGAGACCCAGTACTTC	CASSPGSRETQYF
TRBJ1-4	TRBD1	TRBV12-3/TRBV12-4	many	TGTGCCAGCAGTCTCGGGACAGGGCCTTTTGAAAAACTGTTTTTT	CASSLGTGPFEKLFF
TRBJ2-2	TRBD2	TRBV4-1	-	TGCGCCAGCAGCCAACGAGCGGGGGGTAACACCGGGGAGCTGTTTTTT	CASSQRAGGNTGELFF
TRBJ1-6	-	TRBV6-5	-	TGTGCCAGCAGTTACAGGACAGAGGGTTCACCCCTCCACTTT	CASSYRTEGSPLHF
TRBJ1-4	TRBD1	TRBV6-1	many	TGTGCCAGCAGGGAGACAGGGGGTCACGAAAAACTGTTTTTT	CASRETGGHEKLFF
TRBJ2-3	TRBD2	TRBV20-1	many	TGCAGTGCAGACCCTCGGGGGGGTAGCACAGATACGCAGTATTTT	CSADPRGGSTDTQYF
TRBJ1-6	-	TRBV27	many	TGTGCCAGCAGCTTTAACAGCTATAATTCACCCCTCCACTTT	CASSFNSYNSPLHF
TRBJ1-1	-	TRBV3-1	many	TGTGCCAGCAGCCGGTACCCGGTTGGAGTGGCTGAAGCTTTCTTT	CASSRYPVGVAEAFF
TRBJ2-2	-	TRBV10-3	many	TGTGCCATCAGTGAGGGGGCCACCGGGGAGCTGTTTTTT	CAISEGATGELFF
TRBJ1-5	TRBD1	TRBV6-1	once	TGTGCCAGCAGCCCCCGCGTGGTGCAGGGGGTTCCAAGCAATCAGCCCCAGCATTTT	CASSPRVVQGVPSNQPQHF